This T cell receptor beta chain was sequenced during a study of blood T cells in healthy people across ages. Then a second PCR, running about 6 to 12 cycles, was carried out with a sample-barcoded 5' primer and a J-beta primer mix. TCRdb fed the 5' RACE reads into MiXCR, producing one record per CDR3 protein. Here the sample spans more than 650,000 distinct CDR3 sequences, around a fifth being singletons. This clonotype appeared many times. Antigen unknown. Staff drew 9 to 10 milliliters of peripheral blood from each donor. General observations from the study: Investigators viewed diversity estimates from one million T cells as underestimates, the study reported.

The germline gives CDR1 DFQATT, CDR2 SNEGSKA (reference sequence). The CDR3 length is 15 residues. V shed 1 base and J 7 bases; nucleotides not matched to a gene: 5. The source material was blood. The genes are TRBV20-1 and TRBJ2-1; 12 bases align to TRBD2. The origin of this receptor is a man aged 65 to 85 in good health. The CDR3 nucleotides read TGCAGTGCTAGAGCCCAGCTAGCGGGAGGGAATGAGCAGTTCTTC. It encodes CSARAQLAGGNEQFF.